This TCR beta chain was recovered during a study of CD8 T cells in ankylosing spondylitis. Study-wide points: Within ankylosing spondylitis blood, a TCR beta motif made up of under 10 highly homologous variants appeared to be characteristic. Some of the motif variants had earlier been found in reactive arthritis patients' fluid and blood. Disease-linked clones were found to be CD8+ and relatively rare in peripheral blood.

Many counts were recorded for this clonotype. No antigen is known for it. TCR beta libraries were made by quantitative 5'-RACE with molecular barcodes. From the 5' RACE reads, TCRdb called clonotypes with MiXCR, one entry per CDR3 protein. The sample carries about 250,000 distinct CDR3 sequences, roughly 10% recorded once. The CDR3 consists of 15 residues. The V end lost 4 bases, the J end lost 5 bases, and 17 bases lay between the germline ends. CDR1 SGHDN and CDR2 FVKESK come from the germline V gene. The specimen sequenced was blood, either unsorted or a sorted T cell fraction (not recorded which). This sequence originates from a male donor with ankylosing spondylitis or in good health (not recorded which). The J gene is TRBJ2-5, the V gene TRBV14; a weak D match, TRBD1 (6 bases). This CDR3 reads CASSPARGDGETQYF. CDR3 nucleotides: TGTGCCAGCAGCCCCGCCAGGGGAGATGGCGAGACCCAGTACTTC.